One and the same sample provided the 17 T cell receptor beta chains below, sequenced in a study of blood T cells in healthy people across ages. The authors ran a second PCR of about 6 to 11 cycles using a sample-barcoded 5' primer and a J-beta primer mix. TCRdb reanalysed the 5' RACE reads using MiXCR and keeps one entry per CDR3 protein. The data show about 2 million distinct CDR3 sequences, with roughly 50% seen just once and more than 2% held by the top ten. The sequencing input was blood. The receptors shown here come from a woman aged 40-49 years in good health.

V and J are TRBV20-1 and TRBJ2-3; the D is unclear. Trimming removed 1 base at V and 1 base at J, with 12 bases between. This CDR3 is 15 amino acids long. CDR1 and CDR2 (germline): DFQATT, SNEGSKA (reference sequence). CDR3 loop: CSARVSRRRTDTQYF. The CDR3 DNA is TGCAGTGCTAGAGTCAGCCGTAGGCGCACAGATACGCAGTATTTT.

This chain links TRBV10-3 with TRBJ2-5; D remains ambiguous. The germline CDR1 and CDR2 sequences are ENHRY and SYGVKD. Trimming shortened V by 6 bases and J by 2 bases, and 7 bases separated the two germline ends. The CDR3 runs 12 residues. The CDR3 nucleotides are TGTGCCATCAGGGCAGCACAAGAGACCCAGTACTTC. This gives the protein CAIRAAQETQYF.

This clonotype was seen a few times. This chain joins TRBV12-5 and TRBJ2-1; D is unresolved. The CDR3 spans 12 residues. With 1 base removed from V and 8 bases from J, the gap between germline ends came to 6 bases. Germline CDR1 and CDR2: LGHNT and FRNRAP. In DNA, the CDR3 is TGTGCTAGTGGTTTGGGGAAGGATGAGCAGTTCTTC. Translated, it gives CASGLGKDEQFF. Full variable domain (outside the CDR3, taken from reference TRBV12-5 and TRBJ2-1): DARVTQTPRHKVTEMGQEVTMRCQPILGHNTVFWYRQTMMQGLELLAYFRNRAPLDDSGMPKDRFSAEMPDATLATLKIQPSEPRDSAVYFCASGLGKDEQFFGPGTRLTVL.

This clonotype was seen a few times. The gene calls are TRBV29-1 and TRBJ2-1, with a weak D call TRBD2 (5 bases). Trimming took 6 bases from V and 12 from J, leaving 21 bases between them. The CDR3 length is 13 residues. The germline V gene has CDR1 SQVTM and CDR2 ANQGSEA. CDR3 sequence: CSVSPRSGLWQFF. As DNA, the CDR3 is TGCAGCGTCTCCCCTAGGAGCGGCCTATGGCAGTTCTTC.

This clonotype was found a few times. The V and J genes are TRBV12-3 or TRBV12-4 and TRBJ2-1; tentative D call: TRBD2 (6 bases). V lost 4 bases, J lost 10 bases, and 17 bases lay in between. CDR3 length equals 14 residues. The CDR3 spells CASSYDGGSGEQFF. The CDR3 bases are TGTGCCAGCAGTTATGACGGGGGATCGGGAGAGCAGTTCTTC.

This chain connects TRBV7-2 to TRBJ2-3, with TRBD2 matching over 8 bases. Germline V gene sequence: CDR1 SGHTA, CDR2 FQGNSA. The CDR3 contains 14 residues. After removal of 8 bases from V and 0 bases from J, the junction contained 4 bases not matched to a gene. DNA for the CDR3: TGTGCCAGCGAGCGGGGGCGTAGCACAGATACGCAGTATTTT. The encoded protein is CASERGRSTDTQYF.

The V and J genes are TRBV6-5 and TRBJ1-5; the match to TRBD1 covers 8 bases. Looked up from germline, CDR1 is MNHEY and CDR2 is SVGAGI. Losses at the gene ends were 5 bases for V and 7 bases for J; bases not matched to a gene: 7. The CDR3 runs to 14 residues. The CDR3 DNA reads as TGTGCCAGCAGTCCCACCGGACAGGGACAGCCCCAGCATTTT. Amino acids: CASSPTGQGQPQHF.

This chain joins TRBV28 and TRBJ2-3; possibly TRBD2 for D (5 bases). CDR3 size: 15 residues. Trimming shortened V by 8 bases and J by 3 bases, and 18 bases separated the two germline ends. Per germline, CDR1 MDHEN and CDR2 SYDVKM. CDR3 protein: CASRARGLNTDTQYF. CDR3 bases: TGTGCCAGCCGAGCCCGAGGGCTAAATACAGATACGCAGTATTTT.

The V gene is TRBV6-2 or TRBV6-3, the J gene TRBJ1-1, with D hard to call. CDR3 size: 15 residues. Trimming removed 5 bases at V and 10 bases at J, with 23 bases between. Germline values: CDR1 MNHEY, CDR2 SVGEGT. This CDR3 is CASSHPAGGIKGAFF. Here the CDR3 DNA reads TGTGCCAGCAGTCACCCTGCAGGAGGGATAAAGGGAGCTTTCTTT.

This clonotype was observed a handful of times. This chain links TRBV5-6 with TRBJ1-4, with 8 bases matching TRBD1. The V gene end was trimmed by 7 bases and the J gene end by 10 bases; junction bases not matched to a gene: 21. Germline assignment: CDR1 SGHDT and CDR2 YYEEEE. The CDR3 has 17 residues. CDR3 sequence: CASYKFAGGAKIGKLFF. For the CDR3, the DNA is TGTGCCAGCTACAAATTTGCAGGGGGCGCGAAAATTGGAAAACTGTTTTTT.

J is TRBJ1-2 and V is TRBV5-1, with 8 bases lining up with TRBD1. The V segment lost 0 bases and the J segment 6 bases; nucleotides outside the gene matches: 10. CDR3 length: 16 residues. Per the germline V gene, CDR1 is SGHRS and CDR2 is YFSETQ. The CDR3 spells CASSLVQRTGLDGYTF. In DNA, the CDR3 is TGCGCCAGCAGCTTGGTCCAAAGGACAGGGTTGGATGGCTACACCTTC.

The chain recombines TRBV20-1 with TRBJ2-4; 8 bases map to TRBD2. The V segment lost 3 bases and the J segment 8 bases; nucleotides outside the gene matches: 24. CDR3 length: 19 residues. CDR1 and CDR2 (germline): DFQATT, SNEGSKA (reference sequence). The CDR3 sequence: CSASPSDLGRGGVLDIQYF. The CDR3 DNA follows: TGCAGTGCTAGCCCCTCCGATTTGGGTCGGGGGGGCGTGTTGGACATTCAGTACTTC.

The chain recombines TRBV7-2 with TRBJ2-4, with TRBD2 matching 11 bases. Germline CDR1 and CDR2: SGHTA and FQGNSA. The V gene end was trimmed by 5 bases and the J gene end by 4 bases; junction bases not matched to a gene: 7. The CDR3 has 16 amino acids. DNA of the CDR3: TGTGCCAGCAGCCCCCCGGCTAGCGGGGGGAAAAACATTCAGTACTTC. Protein sequence: CASSPPASGGKNIQYF.

The chain recombines TRBV7-8 with TRBJ2-1; D gene uncertain. The better agreement between TRBJ2-7 and the DNA end casts doubt on the J call. Germline assignment: CDR1 SGHVS and CDR2 FQNEAQ. The CDR3 is 16 amino acids. The CDR3: CASSSPGVPPYNEQYF. The CDR3 DNA sequence: TGTGCCAGCAGCTCTCCTGGGGTACCCCCTTACAATGAGCAGTACTTC.

The chain is built from TRBV6-6 and TRBJ2-3; D is undetermined. The V gene lost 2 bases and the J gene lost 4 bases, with 10 bases spanning the gap. There are 14 residues in the CDR3. CDR1 is MNHNY, CDR2 SVGAGI, per germline (reference sequence). In DNA form, the CDR3 reads TGTGCCAGCAGTTACGGAGTTAACGCAGATACGCAGTATTTT. It is translated as CASSYGVNADTQYF.

This chain links TRBV7-2 with TRBJ1-4; possible D gene TRBD1, 5 bases. Trimming removed 5 bases at V and 0 bases at J, with 13 bases between. From germline, CDR1 is SGHTA and CDR2 FQGNSA. This CDR3 spans 16 amino acids. The CDR3 region has the DNA TGTGCCAGCAGCCGCGCGGGGCCTTCAACTAATGAAAAACTGTTTTTT. As protein: CASSRAGPSTNEKLFF. Variable domain in full (rest from reference TRBV7-2 and TRBJ1-4): GAGVSQSPSNKVTEKGKDVELRCDPISGHTALYWYRQSLGQGLEFLIYFQGNSAPDKSGLPSDRFSAERTGGSVSTLTIQRTQQEDSAVYLCASSRAGPSTNEKLFFGSGTQLSVL.

This clonotype was counted once. This sequence joins TRBV28 and TRBJ1-2; a possible D gene is TRBD1 (5 bases). There are 15 residues in the CDR3. Germline V lookup: CDR1 MDHEN, CDR2 SYDVKM. V was trimmed by 6 bases and J by 1 base, leaving 15 bases between them. This CDR3 is CASRIGAKSNYGYTF. CDR3 bases: TGTGCCAGCAGGATCGGGGCCAAGAGTAACTATGGCTACACCTTC.